The rows below give T cell receptor beta chains drawn from one sample of a study of cytomegalovirus exposure and HLA in healthy donors. Using immunoSEQ multiplex PCR, the repertoire was profiled, and TCRdb retains in-frame clones only, with some absent. The table shows 100,000 to 150,000 clones, with 65% to 80% occurring only once. Sequenced material: PBMCs. These receptors were collected from a human donor in good health. Both conserved end residues are part of each CDR3. Fields, in order: clone size, J gene, V gene, CDR3 protein. Clone size is given for some rows only: seen once, a few or many times, or a class if the clone is expanded.

size: .
J: TRBJ1-1
V: TRBV13
CDR3: CASSQKTGGRQIHMNTEAFF

size: .
J: TRBJ2-2
V: TRBV9
CDR3: CASSASTGAGELFF

size: once
J: TRBJ1-1
V: TRBV7-9
CDR3: CASSLGGGGDTEAFF

size: .
J: TRBJ2-1
V: TRBV5-4
CDR3: CASRIAGIEGNEQFF

size: few
J: TRBJ2-2
V: TRBV4-1
CDR3: CASSQPRRNTGELFF

size: .
J: TRBJ2-7
V: TRBV5-6
CDR3: CASSLRVYEQYF

size: .
J: TRBJ1-4
V: TRBV6-5
CDR3: CASRSHLHATNEKLFF

size: .
J: TRBJ2-3
V: TRBV18
CDR3: CASSPGQGDTQYF

size: .
J: TRBJ1-4
V: TRBV5-1
CDR3: CASSLGQGSTNEKLFF

size: .
J: TRBJ1-1
V: TRBV5-1
CDR3: CASIAGEGNTEAFF

size: .
J: TRBJ2-2
V: TRBV5-1
CDR3: CASSRDRVYTGELFF

size: .
J: TRBJ2-7
V: TRBV7-9
CDR3: CASSLARANEQYF

size: .
J: TRBJ1-6
V: TRBV28
CDR3: CASRATGGNSPLHF

size: .
J: TRBJ1-5
V: TRBV4-1
CDR3: CASSQGRQGNQPQHF

size: .
J: TRBJ1-6
V: TRBV6-1
CDR3: CASGQGLNSPLHF

size: few
J: TRBJ2-5
V: TRBV4-2
CDR3: CASSQDGSSGGTQYF

size: .
J: TRBJ1-3
V: TRBV6-1
CDR3: CASSEKEGPPSGNTIYF

size: .
J: .
V: TRBV4-1
CDR3: CASSQPLRDSTYEQYF

size: .
J: TRBJ1-1
V: TRBV10-2
CDR3: CASSEDRGRITEAFF

size: .
J: TRBJ1-6
V: TRBV13
CDR3: CASSIRDTVSPLHF

size: .
J: TRBJ1-5
V: TRBV10-3
CDR3: CAISDDGGQPQHF

size: few
J: TRBJ1-1
V: TRBV5-6
CDR3: CASSFLLGGTEAFF

size: .
J: TRBJ1-2
V: TRBV5-1
CDR3: CASSLEAGGKHGYTF

size: .
J: TRBJ1-5
V: TRBV19
CDR3: CASSTRVDGRDQPQHF

size: once
J: TRBJ1-2
V: TRBV7-9
CDR3: CASSPGTGGYGYTF

size: .
J: TRBJ1-2
V: TRBV11-2
CDR3: CASSERGSFYGYTF

size: .
J: TRBJ2-3
V: TRBV14
CDR3: CASSIAGGRDTQYF

size: .
J: TRBJ2-3
V: TRBV5-1
CDR3: CASSPSRAAGHTDTQYF

size: .
J: TRBJ2-5
V: TRBV27
CDR3: CASVGGRFETQYF

size: .
J: TRBJ1-5
V: TRBV6-6
CDR3: CASRWDIGNQPQHF

size: .
J: TRBJ1-1
V: TRBV7-9
CDR3: CASSAGGGGTEAFF

size: .
J: TRBJ1-1
V: TRBV5-4
CDR3: CASSFNRAEAFF

size: once
J: TRBJ2-6
V: TRBV7-8
CDR3: CASMGRGTGANVLTF

size: .
J: TRBJ2-3
V: TRBV19
CDR3: CASSIGSGSTDTQYF

size: .
J: TRBJ2-3
V: TRBV7-9
CDR3: CASSAPRQEPTDTQYF

size: .
J: TRBJ2-7
V: TRBV7-3
CDR3: CASSLKEGLAVYEQYF

size: .
J: TRBJ1-2
V: TRBV29-1
CDR3: CSVEDEEGYGYTF